A selection of T cell receptor beta chains follows, all from one sample in a study of T cell responses to AZD1222 COVID-19 vaccine. Some clones are missing from TCRdb's copy, which holds only in-frame ones; the method was immunoSEQ multiplex PCR. The sample lists about 190,000 clones, around 91% occurring once. The source was peripheral blood, collected on day 0 of AZD1222 vaccination. These TCRs come from an adult in good health. CDR3s include the opening cysteine and the closing phenylalanine or tryptophan. D genes are given only for firm matches. A clone size is listed for some rows: how often the clone was seen (once, few, many), or a class if it is expanded.

>TRBJ2-1|TRBV9|NA|NA|12
CASSGTNNEQFF
TGTGCCAGCAGCGGCACCAACAATGAGCAGTTCTTC
>TRBJ1-2|TRBV28|NA|NA|11
CASSTDRGYTF
TGTGCCAGCAGTACGGACCGGGGCTACACCTTC
>TRBJ2-1|TRBV6-5|TRBD2|NA|16
CASSYSIPASGGQQFF
TGTGCCAGCAGTTACTCGATTCCGGCTAGCGGGGGCCAGCAGTTCTTC
>TRBJ1-5|TRBV27|TRBD1|once|14
CASSFRQGAQPQHF
TGTGCCAGCAGTTTTCGGCAGGGGGCTCAGCCCCAGCATTTT
>TRBJ1-5|TRBV3-1/TRBV3-2|NA|NA|16
CASSQRSGVSSQPQHF
TGTGCCAGCAGCCAAAGGTCCGGGGTCTCTTCCCAGCCCCAGCATTTT
>TRBJ1-4|TRBV6-2/TRBV6-3|NA|NA|13
CASSYSESRKLFF
TGTGCCAGCAGTTACAGTGAGTCTCGAAAACTGTTTTTT
>TRBJ2-3|TRBV2|NA|NA|11
CASSVDYTQYF
TGTGCCAGCAGTGTCGACTATACGCAGTATTTT
>TRBJ2-1|TRBV7-2|TRBD1|NA|15
CASSFTGTGVNEQFF
TGTGCCAGCAGCTTCACCGGGACAGGGGTCAATGAGCAGTTCTTC
>TRBJ1-4|TRBV5-6|TRBD1|few|15
CASSLTGAGGEKLFF
TGTGCCAGCAGCCTAACAGGGGCCGGAGGGGAAAAACTGTTTTTT
>TRBJ2-3|TRBV7-9|TRBD1|NA|14
CAGRPGQGTDTQYF
TGTGCCGGCCGCCCGGGACAGGGTACAGATACGCAGTATTTT
>TRBJ2-3|TRBV27|NA|NA|14
CASSLDRSTDTQYF
TGTGCCAGCAGTTTAGACAGAAGCACAGATACGCAGTATTTT
>TRBJ1-1|TRBV27|NA|NA|16
CASSLLPGRLGTEAFF
TGTGCCAGCAGTTTACTACCAGGGCGATTAGGCACTGAAGCTTTCTTT
>TRBJ1-4|TRBV5-1|NA|NA|15
CASSLWTQRDEKLFF
TGCGCCAGCAGCTTATGGACACAGCGAGATGAAAAACTGTTTTTT
>TRBJ2-7|TRBV5-4|TRBD1|NA|15
CASSTLDREPAEQYF
TGTGCCAGCAGCACATTGGACAGGGAACCGGCCGAGCAGTACTTC
>TRBJ2-1|TRBV4-2|TRBD2|once|17
CASSQEALAGLYNEQFF
TGTGCCAGCAGCCAAGAAGCACTAGCGGGCTTATACAATGAGCAGTTCTTC
>TRBJ2-5|TRBV7-9|NA|NA|13
CASSPVGLETQYF
TGTGCCAGCAGCCCGGTGGGGCTTGAGACCCAGTACTTC
>TRBJ2-5|TRBV5-4|TRBD1|NA|16
CASSSGTGVYQETQYF
TGTGCCAGCAGCTCTGGGACAGGGGTGTACCAAGAGACCCAGTACTTC
>TRBJ2-1|TRBV27|NA|NA|13
CASSLPPGGEQFF
TGTGCCAGCAGTTTGCCCCCGGGCGGAGAGCAGTTCTTC
>TRBJ2-5|TRBV3-1/TRBV3-2|NA|NA|15
CASSQAGTMGETQYF
TGTGCCAGCAGCCAAGCAGGGACAATGGGGGAGACCCAGTACTTC
>TRBJ1-3|TRBV2|NA|NA|15
CASSEEITAGNTIYF
TGTGCCAGCAGTGAGGAAATTACAGCTGGAAACACCATATATTTT
>TRBJ1-4|TRBV7-9|NA|NA|15
CASSLEQGVREKLFF
TGTGCCAGCAGCTTGGAACAGGGAGTGAGGGAAAAACTGTTTTTT
>TRBJ1-1|TRBV6-5|NA|NA|11
CASSTNTEAFF
TGTGCCAGCTCAACGAACACTGAAGCTTTCTTT
>TRBJ1-6|TRBV6-4|NA|NA|13
CASSDIPGSPLHF
TGTGCCAGCAGTGACATTCCGGGTTCACCCCTCCACTTT
>TRBJ2-7|TRBV7-9|NA|NA|12
CASSLGPGEQYF
TGTGCCAGCAGCTTAGGCCCGGGCGAGCAGTACTTC